These 3 T cell receptor beta chains were all obtained from the same sample, sequenced in a study of blood T cell repertoires in COVID-19. Method: immunoSEQ multiplex PCR; TCRdb's copy keeps in-frame clones and lacks some. The sample carries more than 85,000 clones, around 87% recorded once. Material for sequencing was peripheral blood. These receptors all stem from a human donor in a cohort sampled during active COVID-19.

In its sample, this clone was seen once. The rearrangement uses TRBV4-1 and TRBJ2-1; 14 bases match TRBD2. The CDR3 is made up of 17 amino acids. V lost 3 bases to trimming and J lost 3 bases; unmatched junction nucleotides: 4. Per germline, CDR1 MGHRA and CDR2 YSYEKL. The CDR3 spells CASSQGTSGGFYNEQFF. The CDR3 coding sequence is TGCGCCAGCAGCCAGGGGACTAGCGGGGGTTTCTACAATGAGCAGTTCTTC.

This chain connects TRBV5-1 to TRBJ2-7; maybe TRBD2 (5 bases). This CDR3 contains 14 residues. CDR1 and CDR2 (germline): SGHRS, YFSETQ. Trimming removed 0 bases at V and 7 bases at J, with 14 bases between. The CDR3 DNA follows: TGCGCCAGCAGCTTGGGGTCCGGGGTCCGTGAGCAGTACTTC. This translates into CASSLGSGVREQYF.

The CDR3 loop is CASSPQGKSQPQHF. In nucleotides, the CDR3 is TGTGCCAGCTCACCGCAGGGGAAGAGTCAGCCCCAGCATTTT. The V and J genes are TRBV18 and TRBJ1-5, with D maybe TRBD1 (6 bases). The germline V gene encodes CDR1 KGHSH and CDR2 LQKENI. The ends were cut back, 3 bases at V and 6 bases at J, with 12 bases in the middle. CDR3 length equals 14 residues.